Each of the 16 T cell receptor beta chains below was sequenced from the same sample in a study of cytomegalovirus exposure and HLA in healthy donors. A multiplex PCR was run with 60 Vbeta primers and 13 Jbeta primers. The table came from immunoSEQ multiplex PCR; TCRdb's copy has only in-frame clones and leaves some out. The table shows some 77,000 clones, with less than 80% occurring only once. The specimen was PBMCs. These receptors were collected from a man aged 25-45 years in good health and CMV-seronegative.

The chain has TRBV19 and TRBJ1-5; TRBD1 agrees at 7 bases. Germline V CDR1 and CDR2: LNHDA, SQIVND (reference sequence). The V segment lost 4 bases and the J segment 3 bases; nucleotides outside the gene matches: 3. This CDR3 region has 14 residues. DNA of the CDR3: TGTGCCAGTAGTAGGGGACAGACCAATCAGCCCCAGCATTTT. It codes for CASSRGQTNQPQHF.

This chain uses TRBV11-2 with TRBJ2-1; 8 bases line up with TRBD1. Trimming removed 2 bases from V and 6 bases from J; junction bases left unmatched: 6. Germline V lookup: CDR1 SGHAT, CDR2 FQNNGV. The CDR3 is 15 amino acids. CDR3 loop: CASSLQGARGNEQFF. CDR3 DNA sequence: TGTGCCAGCAGCTTACAGGGGGCAAGGGGCAATGAGCAGTTCTTC.

The rearrangement uses TRBV7-9 and TRBJ1-3; no reliable D call. The V gene lost 7 bases and the J gene lost 0 bases, with 10 bases spanning the gap. The CDR3 runs to 14 residues. The V gene's germline CDR1 is SEHNR and CDR2 FQNEAQ (reference sequence). The CDR3: CASKEGSSGNTIYF. CDR3 coding DNA: TGTGCCAGCAAAGAAGGGAGCTCTGGAAACACCATATATTTT.

In regard to this clone: One junction end does not reproduce the germline sequence, and a read error may be involved. J is TRBJ2-7 and V is TRBV7-9; 10 positions match TRBD2. The length of the CDR3 is 17 residues. Germline CDR1 SEHNR, CDR2 FQNEAQ (reference sequence). As DNA, the CDR3 is TGTTCCAGCAGCTACGAACCCCCTAGCGGGAGCCCCTACGAGCAGTACTTC. As protein: CSSSYEPPSGSPYEQYF.

The chain joins TRBV7-6 to TRBJ2-3, with unresolved D. This CDR3 contains 13 residues. Between the trimmed V and J ends, which lost 5 bases and 7 bases, there was a span of 13 bases. CDR1 SGHVS and CDR2 FNYEAQ come from the germline V gene. DNA of the CDR3: TGTGCCAGCAGCCCCCGAGCGTTGAATACGCAGTATTTT. Protein product: CASSPRALNTQYF.

The chain couples TRBV4-3 to TRBJ2-2; 14 nucleotides match TRBD2. CDR3 size: 16 residues. V trimming: 7 bases; J trimming: 7 bases; junction bases outside the gene matches: 8. Germline-derived CDR1 and CDR2 are LGHNA and YSLEER. The chain's CDR3 is CASTPTSGGVIGELFF. The CDR3 DNA follows: TGCGCCAGCACCCCGACTAGCGGGGGGGTGATCGGGGAGCTGTTTTTT.

The chain joins TRBV4-1 to TRBJ2-7; D is perhaps TRBD1 (6 bases). The CDR3 consists of 15 residues. Trimming cost V 0 bases and J 2 bases, with 11 bases left between them. CDR1 and CDR2 (germline): MGHRA, YSYEKL. DNA of the CDR3: TGCGCCAGCAGCCAAGACCAGGGGCGCCCCTACGAGCAGTACTTC. Translation gives CASSQDQGRPYEQYF.

J is TRBJ1-5 and V is TRBV2; 7 bases align to TRBD1. Per germline, CDR1 SNHLY and CDR2 FYNNEI. CDR3 size: 15 residues. V was clipped by 7 bases and J by 2 bases; unmatched bases: 8. CDR3 DNA sequence: TGTGCCAGCAAAAGAAACAGGGGTGGCAATCAGCCCCAGCATTTT. As protein: CASKRNRGGNQPQHF.

The V call is TRBV27, the J call TRBJ2-5; maybe TRBD1 (5 bases). Trimming stripped 7 bases from V and 7 bases from J, with 13 bases between. Germline V lookup: CDR1 MNHEY, CDR2 SMNVEV (reference sequence). CDR3 length: 12 residues. The CDR3 DNA sequence: TGTGCCAGCAAAGCCCGCCAGGGGACCCAGTACTTC. As protein: CASKARQGTQYF.

The chain combines TRBV10-3 with TRBJ2-7; D gene ambiguous. The germline V gene encodes CDR1 ENHRY and CDR2 SYGVKD. The CDR3 has 14 residues. V lost 4 bases and J lost 7, with 17 bases in between. The CDR3 protein is CAISADTARREQYF. Here the CDR3 DNA reads TGTGCCATCAGTGCCGATACAGCTCGGCGAGAGCAGTACTTC.

The CDR3 sequence is CASSVLATVNGYTF. DNA of the CDR3: TGTGCCAGCAGTGTATTGGCGACAGTCAATGGCTACACCTTC. The V and J genes are TRBV2 and TRBJ1-2; D is perhaps TRBD1 (5 bases). The CDR3 loop spans 14 amino acids. Germline V CDR1 and CDR2: SNHLY, FYNNEI. V was trimmed by 4 bases and J by 6 bases, leaving 15 bases between them.

The genes are TRBV4-3 and TRBJ2-4; 9 nucleotides match TRBD1. J was trimmed by 6 bases and V by 4 bases; bases with no gene match: 10. The V gene's germline CDR1 is LGHNA and CDR2 YSLEER. The CDR3 has 16 residues. CDR3 in amino acids: CASSPEGPDRGNIQYF. Written as DNA, the CDR3 is TGCGCCAGCAGCCCCGAGGGCCCGGACAGGGGAAACATTCAGTACTTC.

There are a few counts of this clone. The chain couples TRBV2 to TRBJ1-5; no clear D. The V and J ends lost 5 bases and 4 bases respectively, with 12 bases between them. This CDR3 comprises 14 residues. Germline CDR1 reads SNHLY; CDR2 reads FYNNEI. In DNA, the CDR3 is TGTGCCAGCAGTCTCGACGGAGGAAATCAGCCCCAGCATTTT. Translation gives CASSLDGGNQPQHF.

This sequence joins TRBV6-6 and TRBJ1-6; 11 bases are shared with TRBD1. The germline V gene has CDR1 MNHNY and CDR2 SVGAGI (reference sequence). The CDR3 is 14 amino acids. J lost 10 bases, V lost 6 bases, and 5 bases had no gene match. In nucleotides, the CDR3 is TGTGCCAGCAGCTGGGACAGGGGGAACTCACCCCTCCACTTT. The encoded protein is CASSWDRGNSPLHF.

This clone was seen a single time. Germline is not matched at one junction end, which may reflect a read error. This chain uses TRBV29-1 with TRBJ1-2; maybe TRBD1 (6 bases). CDR3 size: 11 residues. The germline gives CDR1 SQVTM, CDR2 ANQGSEA. The CDR3 loop reads CSAGQNYGYPF. The CDR3 coding sequence is TGCAGCGCAGGACAGAACTATGGCTACCCCTTC.

The V gene is TRBV4-1, the J gene TRBJ1-2, with TRBD1 identical over 7 bases. This CDR3 is 16 amino acids long. After removal of 2 bases from V and 3 bases from J, the junction contained 9 bases not matched to a gene. The germline V gene has CDR1 MGHRA and CDR2 YSYEKL. This CDR3 reads CASSQRHRGRDYGYTF. DNA of the CDR3: TGCGCCAGCAGCCAACGGCACAGGGGAAGGGACTATGGCTACACCTTC.